This paragraph covers one T cell receptor (beta chain) sequence. These data belong to a study of blood T cell repertoires in COVID-19. The CDR3 is 14 amino acids. Germline values: CDR1 KGHSY, CDR2 FQNENV. Between the trimmed V and J ends, which lost 2 bases and 5 bases, there was a span of 10 bases. Here immunoSEQ multiplex PCR was the method, and the copy in TCRdb shows in-frame clones only, minus some. This table has about 150,000 clones, 75% to 90% appearing once. Sequencing input: peripheral blood. This chain connects TRBV16 to TRBJ1-5; a possible D gene is TRBD1 (5 bases). The sequence was obtained from a man in his 70s with acute or convalescent COVID-19. In DNA, the CDR3 is TGTGCCAGCAGCCAAGGTCAGGGTGATCAGCCCCAGCATTTT. It is translated as CASSQGQGDQPQHF.